This TCR beta chain appears in the sequencing data of a study of blood T cell repertoires in COVID-19. Across the whole study: Sites in the United States, Italy and Spain provided acute and convalescent COVID-19 samples.

Original data processing: By means of reference gene primer amplification, nucleated cell counts were estimated. The method was immunoSEQ multiplex PCR; TCRdb's version includes in-frame clones alone and lacks a portion of them. That table gives V, J and clone size, and the DNA gave D and trimming. The sample shows 89,000 or so clones, roughly 85% of them seen only once. This CDR3 has 14 amino acids. Germline values: CDR1 SGHAT, CDR2 FQDESV (reference sequence). V was pared by 10 bases and J by 0 bases, with 13 bases between. This TCR derives from an elderly man with acute or convalescent COVID-19. Specimen: peripheral blood. This rearrangement joins TRBV11-1 to TRBJ1-3; possibly TRBD1 for D (6 bases). The CDR3 DNA is TGTGCCACCCTGGGGACACTCTCTGGAAACACCATATATTTT. Protein product: CATLGTLSGNTIYF. Full variable domain (remainder filled in from reference TRBV11-1 and TRBJ1-3): EAEVAQSPRYKITEKSQAVAFWCDPISGHATLYWYRQILGQGPELLVQFQDESVVDDSQLPKDRFSAERLKGVDSTLKIQPAELGDSAMYLCATLGTLSGNTIYFGEGSWLTVV.